Listed here are 26 T cell receptor beta chains from one sample, sequenced in a study of technical replicates of blood from a handful of donors. Only in-frame clones appear in the TCRdb table, and some are missing; sequencing was by immunoSEQ multiplex PCR. In the table there are 50,000 to 80,000 clones, 88% of which are singletons. Sequenced input: PBMCs. The receptors here all came from a human donor in good health. Some clones in this sample may be carry-over from other donors' samples.

In DNA form, the CDR3 reads TGTGCCAGCTCCAGCGGGAGGGACAATGAGCAGTTCTTC. It codes for CASSSGRDNEQFF. The V gene is TRBV27, the J gene TRBJ2-1, with 10 bases identical to TRBD2. J was trimmed by 5 bases and V by 8 bases; bases with no gene match: 3. Germline values: CDR1 MNHEY, CDR2 SMNVEV (reference sequence). This CDR3 is built from 13 residues.

This chain links TRBV29-1 with TRBJ1-1; D possibly corresponds to TRBD1 (6 bases). The CDR3 length is 10 residues. The germline V gene has CDR1 SQVTM and CDR2 ANQGSEA. Trimming pared 5 bases from V and 5 bases from J, leaving 6 bases between. The CDR3 loop is CSVRGTEAFF. The CDR3 DNA sequence: TGCAGCGTTAGGGGGACTGAAGCTTTCTTT. The whole variable domain, filled in from reference TRBV29-1 and TRBJ1-1, reads SAVISQKPSRDICQRGTSLTIQCQVDSQVTMMFWYRQQPGQSLTLIATANQGSEATYESGFVIDKFPISRPNLTFSTLTVSNMSPEDSSIYLCSVRGTEAFFGQGTRLTVV.

The gene calls are TRBV6-6 and TRBJ2-7; D is possibly TRBD2 (6 bases). V was trimmed by 7 bases and J by 1 base, leaving 14 bases between them. The V gene's germline CDR1 is MNHNY and CDR2 SVGAGI (reference sequence). The CDR3 is 14 residues long. This chain's CDR3 is CASTSGGLSYEQYF. DNA for the CDR3: TGTGCCAGCACCTCTGGGGGGTTATCCTACGAGCAGTACTTC.

The genes are TRBV5-5 and TRBJ2-5; TRBD1 might be the D (5 bases). Germline V gene lookup returns CDR1 SGHKS and CDR2 YYEKEE (reference sequence). Trimming cost V 1 base and J 0 bases, with 7 bases left between them. This CDR3 region has 14 residues. Written as DNA, the CDR3 is TGTGCCAGCAGCTTGATGACAGACCAAGAGACCCAGTACTTC. This codes for CASSLMTDQETQYF.

The V and J genes are TRBV5-1 and TRBJ2-5; 9 positions agree with TRBD1. The length of the CDR3 is 15 residues. From germline, CDR1 is SGHRS and CDR2 YFSETQ. V lost 3 bases, J lost 5 bases, and 8 bases stayed unmatched. CDR3 DNA: TGCGCCAGCAGCTCCGGGACAGGGCAAAGGGAGACCCAGTACTTC. It codes for CASSSGTGQRETQYF.

DNA of the CDR3: TGTGCCAGCAGCCCCGGGACAGAAAATTCACCCCTCCACTTT. As protein: CASSPGTENSPLHF. This chain links TRBV6-5 with TRBJ1-6; TRBD1 matches 7 bases. The CDR3 loop spans 14 amino acids. The V segment lost 6 bases and the J segment 7 bases; nucleotides outside the gene matches: 6. The germline V gene has CDR1 MNHEY and CDR2 SVGAGI.

This sequence joins TRBV10-3 and TRBJ2-5, with TRBD1 identical over 9 bases. The CDR3 has 14 amino acids. CDR1 and CDR2 from the germline V gene are ENHRY and SYGVKD. Trimming cost V 10 bases and J 0 bases; bases outside gene matches: 6. The CDR3 DNA sequence: TGTGCCACCAACCGGGACAGGGACCAAGAGACCCAGTACTTC. Its protein is CATNRDRDQETQYF.

The chain is built from TRBV11-3 and TRBJ2-3; 9 bases fit TRBD2. The ends lost 3 bases at V and 5 bases at J; junction bases unmatched: 12. The CDR3 is 17 amino acids. Germline CDR1 SGHNT, CDR2 YENEEA. CDR3 coding DNA: TGTGCCAGCAGCTTGAGGCGGTGGCGGGGGGGTGAAGATACGCAGTATTTT. Translating gives CASSLRRWRGGEDTQYF.

V and J are TRBV9 and TRBJ1-4; 8 nucleotides agree with TRBD1. The CDR3 contains 14 residues. Germline V lookup: CDR1 SGDLS, CDR2 YYNGEE. The V segment lost 2 bases and the J segment 3 bases; nucleotides outside the gene matches: 0. The CDR3 DNA sequence: TGTGCCAGCAGCGTGACAGGGGCTAATGAAAAACTGTTTTTT. Amino acid sequence: CASSVTGANEKLFF.

The chain recombines TRBV7-3 with TRBJ2-3, with 11 bases fitting TRBD2. The CDR3 is 16 amino acids. CDR1 is SGHTA, CDR2 FQGTGA, per germline. With V trimmed by 1 base and J by 1 base, 1 base remained unmatched. The CDR3 nucleotides read TGTGCCAGCAGCTTAAATAGCGGGAGGGGCACAGATACGCAGTATTTT. It codes for CASSLNSGRGTDTQYF.

The gene calls are TRBV5-6 and TRBJ2-1; D ambiguous. The CDR3 consists of 16 residues. Trimming removed 3 bases from V and 0 bases from J, with 13 bases in between. Germline assignment: CDR1 SGHDT and CDR2 YYEEEE. CDR3 sequence: CASSSPYSSSYNEQFF. Here the CDR3 DNA reads TGTGCCAGCAGCTCCCCCTACTCGAGCTCCTACAATGAGCAGTTCTTC. Together with reference TRBV5-6 and TRBJ2-1, the CDR3 gives the full variable domain: DAGVTQSPTHLIKTRGQQVTLRCSPKSGHDTVSWYQQALGQGPQFIFQYYEEEERQRGNFPDRFSGHQFPNYSSELNVNALLLGDSALYLCASSSPYSSSYNEQFFGPGTRLTVL.

The rearrangement uses TRBV5-6 and TRBJ2-7; perhaps TRBD1 as D (6 bases). Per germline, CDR1 SGHDT and CDR2 YYEEEE. The germline V and J ends were trimmed by 1 base and 5 bases, with 13 bases remaining between them. This CDR3 contains 14 residues. In DNA form, the CDR3 reads TGTGCCAGCAGCTTGTGGCAGGGGCGCCACGAGCAGTACTTC. Translating gives CASSLWQGRHEQYF.

The CDR3 spells CASRERPGLKRNEQFF. CDR3 nucleotides: TGTGCCAGCAGGGAACGACCGGGACTAAAGCGGAATGAGCAGTTCTTC. The rearrangement uses TRBV6-1 and TRBJ2-1; 7 bases agree with TRBD2. The CDR3 has 16 residues. Germline-derived CDR1 and CDR2 are MNHNS and SASEGT. With 6 bases clipped from V and 7 bases from J, the junction kept 15 bases outside the gene matches.

This clone has just a few counts. The J gene is TRBJ2-1, the V gene TRBV7-9; 11 bases are a match to TRBD2. The V gene's germline CDR1 is SEHNR and CDR2 FQNEAQ (reference sequence). V trimming: 5 bases; J trimming: 2 bases; junction bases outside the gene matches: 5. There are 16 residues in the CDR3. The CDR3 DNA reads TGTGCCAGCAGCGGGTTAGCGGGAGGGCCCTACAATGAGCAGTTCTTC. It is translated as CASSGLAGGPYNEQFF.

This chain uses TRBV5-1 with TRBJ2-1; 8 bases align to TRBD1. CDR3 size: 14 residues. V dropped 0 bases and J dropped 9; count of bases not matched to a gene: 5. The germline gives CDR1 SGHRS, CDR2 YFSETQ. CDR3 in amino acids: CASSLGTGQGEQFF. DNA of the CDR3: TGCGCCAGCAGCTTGGGGACAGGGCAAGGTGAGCAGTTCTTC. The full variable domain, rest sourced from reference TRBV5-1 and TRBJ2-1, is KAGVTQTPRYLIKTRGQQVTLSCSPISGHRSVSWYQQTPGQGLQFLFEYFSETQRNKGNFPGRFSGRQFSNSRSEMNVSTLELGDSALYLCASSLGTGQGEQFFGPGTRLTVL.

The chain is built from TRBV4-3 and TRBJ2-1; the D gene is possibly TRBD1 (6 bases). The CDR3 is 16 amino acids. CDR1 and CDR2 from the germline V gene are LGHNA and YSLEER. V dropped 8 bases and J dropped 1 base, with 18 bases sitting between them. The CDR3 DNA is TGCGCCAGCCGACAGGCCGTAGGGGAGTCCTACAATGAGCAGTTCTTC. Its protein is CASRQAVGESYNEQFF.

The rearrangement uses TRBV5-8 and TRBJ1-4; TRBD1 agrees at 7 bases. Germline CDR1 is SGHTS and CDR2 is YDEGEE. After removal of 0 bases from V and 2 bases from J, the junction contained 1 base not matched to a gene. The CDR3 runs 15 residues. The CDR3 nucleotides read TGTGCCAGCAGCTTGGAGGGGGCCACTAATGAAAAACTGTTTTTT. The encoded protein is CASSLEGATNEKLFF.

The chain couples TRBV4-3 to TRBJ2-7; possibly TRBD1 for D (6 bases). This CDR3 has 16 amino acids. V gave up 0 bases and J gave up 2 bases, with 14 bases separating them. Germline values: CDR1 LGHNA, CDR2 YSLEER. Written as DNA, the CDR3 is TGCGCCAGCAGCCAAGATTCCAGGGGTCTTACCTACGAGCAGTACTTC. Residues: CASSQDSRGLTYEQYF.

V is TRBV6-5 and J is TRBJ2-7, with D hard to call. The V gene lost 0 bases and the J gene lost 4 bases, with 4 bases spanning the gap. CDR1 MNHEY and CDR2 SVGAGI come from the germline V gene. CDR3 length: 12 residues. CDR3 DNA: TGTGCCAGCAGTTACTCGAGGTACGAGCAGTACTTC. Translating it yields CASSYSRYEQYF.

This CDR3 reads CASSLGTSARETQYF. CDR3 DNA: TGTGCCAGCAGCTTAGGGACTAGCGCTAGGGAGACCCAGTACTTC. The chain carries TRBV7-3 and TRBJ2-5; TRBD2 matches 10 bases. The CDR3 sequence is 15 residues long. Germline V gene sequence: CDR1 SGHTA, CDR2 FQGTGA. Trimming removed 2 bases from V and 5 bases from J; junction bases left unmatched: 5.

This clone occurred a few times. The rearrangement links TRBV5-4 to TRBJ2-7; 7 bases line up with TRBD2. The CDR3 is 16 residues long. Germline V gene data show CDR1 as SGHNT and CDR2 as YYREEE (reference sequence). J was trimmed by 5 bases and V by 0 bases; bases with no gene match: 11. DNA for the CDR3: TGTGCCAGCAGCTTGGAAGCCGGCGGGAGCATCGACGAGCAGTACTTC. This codes for CASSLEAGGSIDEQYF.

The gene calls are TRBV10-3 and TRBJ1-3; D is possibly TRBD1 (6 bases). The CDR3 totals 16 residues. Trimming cost V 6 bases and J 0 bases, with 15 bases left between them. Germline V lookup: CDR1 ENHRY, CDR2 SYGVKD. CDR3 residues: CAIRKDSPSSGNTIYF. The CDR3 DNA reads TGTGCCATCAGGAAGGACAGCCCGAGCTCTGGAAACACCATATATTTT.

The rearrangement joins TRBV9 to TRBJ1-2; possibly TRBD1 for D (6 bases). Germline CDR1 reads SGDLS; CDR2 reads YYNGEE. The CDR3 runs to 15 residues. The germline V and J ends were trimmed by 4 bases and 2 bases, with 15 bases remaining between them. The CDR3 spells CASSSDGGANYGYTF. Written as DNA, the CDR3 is TGTGCCAGCAGCTCAGATGGGGGGGCGAACTATGGCTACACCTTC.

The gene calls are TRBV7-2 and TRBJ2-5; weak D call: TRBD2 (6 bases). Trimming left V 3 bases short and J 8 bases short, with 7 bases between. This CDR3 comprises 11 residues. Germline lookup yields CDR1 SGHTA and CDR2 FQGNSA. CDR3 DNA sequence: TGTGCCAGCAGCTTCGGGGGTACCCAGTACTTC. Translation: CASSFGGTQYF.

The rearrangement joins TRBV13 to TRBJ2-5, with 8 nucleotides matching TRBD2. This CDR3 is built from 13 residues. Germline-derived CDR1 and CDR2 are PRHDT and FYEKMQ (reference sequence). The trim removed 5 bases at V and 5 bases at J, leaving 4 bases unmatched. The CDR3 loop is CASSRGGSETQYF. Written as DNA, the CDR3 is TGTGCCAGCAGCCGCGGGGGGTCGGAGACCCAGTACTTC.

V usage is TRBV2 and J usage is TRBJ2-1; maybe TRBD2 (5 bases). CDR3 length: 13 residues. Trimming took off 5 bases at V and 9 bases at J, with 14 bases between the two ends. The germline V gene has CDR1 SNHLY and CDR2 FYNNEI. CDR3 region: CASSWTESGEQFF. The CDR3 bases are TGTGCCAGCAGTTGGACGGAAAGCGGTGAGCAGTTCTTC.